This T cell receptor beta chain was captured by sequencing in a study of vaccination and CD4 T cells after COVID-19. This CDR3 has 16 residues. Trimming removed 4 bases from V and 1 base from J, with 19 bases in between. CDR1 and CDR2 from the germline V gene are GTSNPN and SVGIG (reference sequence). Treatment defined: approximately 9-day PBMC culture with coronavirus spike peptide pools or control peptides (ViraFEST assay). With the Oncomine TCR Beta short-read assay, DNA from cultured CD4+ T cells was sequenced. TCRdb re-derived calls from the PCR reads in MiXCR, one entry per CDR3 protein. This repertoire shows 9,000 to 15,000 distinct CDR3 sequences, about 40% found once; its top ten account for roughly 6.9%. As to this clonotype: The antigen is not known.

Sample: CD4+ T cells from blood, cultured in vitro. V is TRBV30 and J is TRBJ1-2; TRBD1 is a possible D gene (6 bases). The TCR was taken from a human donor who had recovered from COVID-19. DNA of the CDR3: TGTGCCTGGAATCTTCGGACAGTCCTAAGTAACTATGGCTACACCTTC. It encodes CAWNLRTVLSNYGYTF.